This T cell receptor (beta chain) derives from a study of blood T cell repertoires in COVID-19. For the study at large: Samples of COVID-19 (acute and convalescent) were obtained from the United States, Italy and Spain. In each case, the material was cDNA or gDNA derived from T cells, B-cell-depleted T cells, or PBMCs.

As originally analysed: Reference gene primer amplification yielded estimated nucleated cell counts. Some clones are missing from TCRdb's copy, which holds only in-frame ones; the method was immunoSEQ multiplex PCR. Clone size and V and J calls were adopted from that table, with D and trimming inferred from the DNA. The sample yields 210,000 or so clones, 89% seen once. The CDR3 length is 11 residues. From germline, CDR1 is KGHDR and CDR2 SFDVKD. The germline V and J ends were trimmed by 3 bases and 7 bases, with 5 bases remaining between them. The TCR originated in a woman aged 40-49 years with acute or convalescent COVID-19. The chain employs TRBV24-1 and TRBJ2-5; unclear D gene. Sequencing was performed on peripheral blood. CDR3 coding DNA: TGTGCCACCAGTGATCCGGGGACCCAGTACTTC. Translation gives CATSDPGTQYF.